The count of the clone carrying this TCR beta chain is one. The antigen is undetermined. The sample comes from a study of T cells after yellow fever vaccination. On the study more broadly: In the case of low-cell-number fractions, SMART-Seq v4 Ultra Low Input was used for preparation.

The trim removed 5 bases at V and 0 bases at J, leaving 4 bases unmatched. CDR1 and CDR2 (germline): SGHVS, FNYEAQ. The CDR3 has 15 residues. General study points: Boosting was followed by the reappearance of most primary-vaccination clones (just under 98% CD4, around 91% CD8). A small proportion of clonotypes was detected in both the CD4 and CD8 compartments.

Template switching by 5'RACE produced TCR cDNA, adding a universal primer site and UMIs. TCRdb processed the 5' RACE reads anew with MiXCR; each CDR3 protein has one entry. This sample has 450,000 to 650,000 distinct CDR3 sequences, with approximately 13% found just once. This rearrangement joins TRBV7-6 to TRBJ2-3; 8 nucleotides align to TRBD2. The sequences come from PBMCs, collected on the day of the yellow fever booster vaccination. The source of this sequence is a man aged 25 to 40 who received the YFV17D yellow fever vaccine. The CDR3 DNA is TGTGCCAGCAGCGAGGCTAGCGGGAGCACAGATACGCAGTATTTT. It specifies CASSEASGSTDTQYF.